The 19 T cell receptor beta chains given below trace back to one sample, sequenced in a study of Ad26.COV2.S vaccination and SARS-CoV-2 variants. Only in-frame clones appear in the TCRdb table, and some are missing; sequencing was by immunoSEQ multiplex PCR. The profile shows more than 400,000 clones, roughly 90% of them singletons. Treatment of the sample: some 20 received Ad26.COV2.S at low or high dose, single or two shots; about 5 received placebo; per-sample allocation not given. Sample collection was performed on day 63 after the first vaccine or placebo injection. The source material was peripheral blood, sampled in a trial of Ad26.COV2.S vaccine versus placebo. These receptor sequences come from a person between 18 and 59 years old who received the Ad26.COV2.S COVID-19 vaccine or a placebo.

This chain links TRBV6-5 with TRBJ1-4; 7 positions match TRBD1. CDR3 length: 16 amino acids. Germline assignment: CDR1 MNHEY and CDR2 SVGAGI. The ends lost 4 bases at V and 5 bases at J; junction bases unmatched: 10. The CDR3 is CASSLEPGQTNEKLFF. DNA of the CDR3: TGTGCCAGCAGTTTAGAACCGGGACAGACAAATGAAAAACTGTTTTTT.

This clone was recorded only once. The V and J genes are TRBV30 and TRBJ1-1; D ambiguous. Trimming left V 6 bases short and J 5 bases short, with 10 bases between. This CDR3 spans 11 amino acids. Germline V gene data show CDR1 as GTSNPN and CDR2 as SVGIG (reference sequence). The CDR3, as DNA: TGTGCCTGCGCCAAGGCGACTGAAGCTTTCTTT. It yields the protein CACAKATEAFF. The full variable domain, with the rest looked up from reference TRBV30 and TRBJ1-1, is SQTIHQWPATLVQPVGSPLSLECTVEGTSNPNLYWYRQAAGRGLQLLFYSVGIGQISSEVPQNLSASRPQDRQFILSSKKLLLSDSGFYLCACAKATEAFFGQGTRLTVV.

This clone was observed a few times. The gene calls are TRBV6-5 and TRBJ1-5; D unresolved. The length of the CDR3 is 15 residues. V was pared by 2 bases and J by 2 bases, with 10 bases between. CDR1 and CDR2 from the germline V gene are MNHEY and SVGAGI. The CDR3 sequence is CASSYRRGGNQPQHF. CDR3 sequence (DNA): TGTGCCAGCAGTTACAGGAGAGGTGGCAATCAGCCCCAGCATTTT.

The V and J genes are TRBV3-1 (or the pseudogene TRBV3-2) and TRBJ2-7, with 7 nucleotides matching TRBD1. The CDR3 is made up of 15 amino acids. The V gene's germline CDR1 is LGHDT and CDR2 YNNKEL (reference sequence). V lost 3 bases, J lost 2 bases, and 7 bases stayed unmatched. DNA for the CDR3: TGTGCCAGCAGCCATACCGACAGGGTCGCCTACGAGCAGTACTTC. This sequence encodes CASSHTDRVAYEQYF.

The gene calls are TRBV28 and TRBJ2-2; 8 bases line up with TRBD2. The V and J ends lost 7 bases and 4 bases, in that order; junction bases with no gene match: 17. Germline CDR1 reads MDHEN; CDR2 reads SYDVKM. The length of the CDR3 is 18 residues. Here the CDR3 DNA reads TGTGCCAGCATCCAGGGTGGGGCGCGGGGGGCCCTCACCGGGGAGCTGTTTTTT. Encoded protein: CASIQGGARGALTGELFF.

This chain uses TRBV2 with TRBJ2-7, with D maybe TRBD2 (5 bases). The CDR3 covers 12 residues. The germline V and J ends were trimmed by 7 bases and 2 bases, with 9 bases remaining between them. Germline V gene data show CDR1 as SNHLY and CDR2 as FYNNEI. In DNA form, the CDR3 reads TGTGCCAGCATCCGGACTGCCTACGAGCAGTACTTC. Amino acid sequence: CASIRTAYEQYF.

The chain is built from TRBV11-2 and TRBJ2-3; D is unresolved. Trimming took 1 base from V and 7 from J, leaving 3 bases between them. The CDR3 is made up of 11 amino acids. Looked up from germline, CDR1 is SGHAT and CDR2 is FQNNGV. CDR3 in amino acids: CASSLGYTQYF. CDR3 DNA sequence: TGTGCCAGCAGCTTAGGTTATACGCAGTATTTT.

The chain combines TRBV10-3 with TRBJ1-2; 8 nucleotides line up with TRBD1. CDR1 is ENHRY and CDR2 is SYGVKD in the germline V gene. V lost 6 bases and J lost 3; bases outside the gene matches: 3. There are 13 residues in the CDR3. The CDR3 coding sequence is TGTGCCATCAGAGCGACAGGGGACTATGGCTACACCTTC. Translated: CAIRATGDYGYTF.

The chain recombines TRBV15 with TRBJ2-5; 13 bases fit TRBD2. The CDR3 is 18 amino acids. The V gene end was trimmed by 0 bases and the J gene end by 1 base; junction bases not matched to a gene: 5. Germline V lookup: CDR1 LNHNV, CDR2 YYDKDF (reference sequence). The DNA of the CDR3 is TGTGCCACCAGCAGAGAAATTGGACTAGCGGGGGTCCAAGAGACCCAGTACTTC. Amino acids: CATSREIGLAGVQETQYF. Combining the CDR3 with reference TRBV15 and TRBJ2-5 gives the whole variable domain DAMVIQNPRYQVTQFGKPVTLSCSQTLNHNVMYWYQQKSSQAPKLLFHYYDKDFNNEADTPDNFQSRRPNTSFCFLDIRSPGLGDTAMYLCATSREIGLAGVQETQYFGPGTRLLVL.

The rearrangement joins TRBV5-4 to TRBJ1-1; a possible D gene is TRBD1 (6 bases). The CDR3 extends over 15 amino acids. Germline V gene sequence: CDR1 SGHNT, CDR2 YYREEE (reference sequence). Trimming left V 7 bases short and J 0 bases short, with 16 bases between. CDR3 DNA sequence: TGTGCCAGCTCCCGGGGGGGCAGCCTGAACACTGAAGCTTTCTTT. Protein product: CASSRGGSLNTEAFF.

The chain recombines TRBV2 with TRBJ2-6, with unresolved D. V was clipped by 4 bases and J by 0 bases, with 19 bases between them. There are 19 residues in the CDR3. Germline assignment: CDR1 SNHLY and CDR2 FYNNEI. CDR3 protein: CASSAHGSKIGSGANVLTF. The CDR3 DNA follows: TGTGCCAGCAGTGCGCATGGGTCAAAAATAGGCTCTGGGGCCAACGTCCTGACTTTC.

V is TRBV7-9 and J is TRBJ1-2; TRBD1 might be the D (6 bases). The ends were cut back, 4 bases at V and 1 base at J, with 22 bases in the middle. Germline V gene data show CDR1 as SEHNR and CDR2 as FQNEAQ (reference sequence). The CDR3 consists of 18 residues. The CDR3 coding sequence is TGTGCCAGCAGCTCAAACCGGGACACCTGGGAAGTTAACTATGGCTACACCTTC. Protein sequence: CASSSNRDTWEVNYGYTF. Full variable domain (missing parts from reference TRBV7-9 and TRBJ1-2): DTGVSQNPRHKITKRGQNVTFRCDPISEHNRLYWYRQTLGQGPEFLTYFQNEAQLEKSRLLSDRFSAERPKGSFSTLEIQRTEQGDSAMYLCASSSNRDTWEVNYGYTFGSGTRLTVV.

The gene calls are TRBV4-3 and TRBJ2-1; 7 bases align to TRBD1. The CDR3 spans 14 residues. Unmatched junction bases numbered 7, after V lost 3 bases and J lost 8 bases. Germline CDR1 and CDR2: LGHNA and YSLEER. The CDR3 DNA is TGCGCCAGCAGCCAGAGGACAGGACCCGATGAGCAGTTCTTC. Amino acids: CASSQRTGPDEQFF.

The V call is TRBV30, the J call TRBJ1-2; possibly TRBD1 for D (5 bases). From germline, CDR1 is GTSNPN and CDR2 SVGIG (reference sequence). The CDR3 is made up of 14 amino acids. Trimming pared 3 bases from V and 8 bases from J, leaving 19 bases between. This chain's CDR3 is CAWSVGFEGVGYTF. The CDR3, as DNA: TGTGCCTGGAGCGTCGGATTCGAAGGGGTCGGCTACACCTTC.

The rearrangement joins TRBV9 to TRBJ2-7; 7 nucleotides align to TRBD1. The CDR3 extends over 15 amino acids. After removal of 2 bases from V and 3 bases from J, the junction contained 8 bases not matched to a gene. The germline CDR1 and CDR2 sequences are SGDLS and YYNGEE. The DNA of the CDR3 is TGTGCCAGCAGCGTCAATCCGGGACAGTTCTACGAGCAGTACTTC. Its translation: CASSVNPGQFYEQYF. Together with reference TRBV9 and TRBJ2-7, the CDR3 gives the full variable domain: DSGVTQTPKHLITATGQRVTLRCSPRSGDLSVYWYQQSLDQGLQFLIQYYNGEERAKGNILERFSAQQFPDLHSELNLSSLELGDSALYFCASSVNPGQFYEQYFGPGTRLTVT.

This chain connects TRBV7-9 to TRBJ2-7, with TRBD1 matching 10 bases. CDR1 and CDR2 (germline): SEHNR, FQNEAQ (reference sequence). V shed 0 bases, J shed 1 base, and the junction held 9 bases outside the gene matches. CDR3 length equals 18 residues. The CDR3 reads CASSLAPIGDRGSYEQYF. CDR3 in DNA: TGTGCCAGCAGCTTAGCCCCGATCGGGGACAGGGGATCCTACGAGCAGTACTTC.

The chain links TRBV27 to TRBJ1-2; TRBD1 matches at 7 bases. Losses at the gene ends were 3 bases for V and 4 bases for J; bases not matched to a gene: 11. CDR1 and CDR2 from the germline V gene are MNHEY and SMNVEV (reference sequence). This CDR3 has 16 amino acids. CDR3: CASSFRRGYYLYGYTF. The CDR3 nucleotides read TGTGCCAGCAGTTTCCGCAGGGGGTACTATCTCTATGGCTACACCTTC.

The chain has TRBV6-5 and TRBJ1-5, with TRBD1 matching 10 bases. This CDR3 has 13 amino acids. Per germline, CDR1 MNHEY and CDR2 SVGAGI. The V gene end was trimmed by 5 bases and the J gene end by 7 bases; junction bases not matched to a gene: 2. The CDR3 coding sequence is TGTGCCAGCAGTCGACAGGGGGCGCAGCCCCAGCATTTT. It specifies CASSRQGAQPQHF.

This clone has only one observation. The chain recombines TRBV30 with TRBJ1-2; D gene ambiguous. Germline-derived CDR1 and CDR2 are GTSNPN and SVGIG (reference sequence). Trimming pared 3 bases from V and 2 bases from J, leaving 13 bases between. The CDR3 totals 14 residues. The CDR3 loop is CAWSPPANNYGYTF. CDR3 sequence (DNA): TGTGCCTGGAGCCCGCCGGCCAACAACTATGGCTACACCTTC.